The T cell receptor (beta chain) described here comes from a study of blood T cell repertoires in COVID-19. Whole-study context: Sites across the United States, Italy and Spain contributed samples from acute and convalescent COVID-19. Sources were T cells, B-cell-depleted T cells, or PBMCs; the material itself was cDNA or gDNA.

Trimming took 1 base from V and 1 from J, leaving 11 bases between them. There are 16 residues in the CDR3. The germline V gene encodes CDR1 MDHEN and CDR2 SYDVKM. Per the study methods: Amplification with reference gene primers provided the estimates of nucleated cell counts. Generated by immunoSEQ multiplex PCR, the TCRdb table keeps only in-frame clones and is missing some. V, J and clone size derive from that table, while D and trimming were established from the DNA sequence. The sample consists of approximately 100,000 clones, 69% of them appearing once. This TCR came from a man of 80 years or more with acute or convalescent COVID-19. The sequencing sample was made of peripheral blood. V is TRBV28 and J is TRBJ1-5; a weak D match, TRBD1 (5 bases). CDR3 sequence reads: CASSLLWGGSNQPQHF. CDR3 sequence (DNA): TGTGCCAGCAGTTTATTATGGGGCGGAAGCAATCAGCCCCAGCATTTT.